These 22 T cell receptor beta chains were sequenced from one sample in a study of blood T cells in healthy people across ages. The second PCR ran about 6 to 11 cycles with a sample-barcoded 5' primer and J-beta primers. TCRdb re-called the 5' RACE reads with MiXCR, one entry per CDR3 protein. Found here are about 570,000 distinct CDR3 sequences, approximately 30% of them singletons; the top ten hold under 20%. Source material: blood. The receptors derive from a woman between 65 and 79 years old in good health.

This clonotype was picked up a small number of times. The genes are TRBV9 and TRBJ1-2, with D maybe TRBD1 (5 bases). Germline V gene sequence: CDR1 SGDLS, CDR2 YYNGEE. This CDR3 spans 14 amino acids. Deletions cut 1 base from V and 7 bases from J, with 14 bases between. The CDR3 here is CASSVNIGRGGYTF. Written as DNA, the CDR3 is TGTGCCAGCAGCGTAAATATAGGAAGGGGTGGCTACACCTTC.

V is TRBV20-1 and J is TRBJ2-1, with 10 bases that match TRBD2. This CDR3 is 15 amino acids long. Germline CDR1 and CDR2: DFQATT and SNEGSKA (reference sequence). The junction had 14 bases not matched to a gene; V was cut back by 5 bases and J by 10 bases. The CDR3, as DNA: TGCAGTGCTCCTTCTAGCGGGGGTTCCCCCAACGAGCAGTTCTTC. Protein: CSAPSSGGSPNEQFF.

The CDR3 sequence is CAGKDGGNQPQHF. CDR3 DNA sequence: TGTGCCGGCAAGGATGGGGGCAATCAGCCCCAGCATTTT. The V call is TRBV2, the J call TRBJ1-5; D unresolved. Germline-derived CDR1 and CDR2 are SNHLY and FYNNEI. This CDR3 has 13 residues. V lost 11 bases, J lost 2 bases, and 13 bases lay in between.

This clonotype was seen only a few times. At one end, the junction sequence differs from germline, possibly due to a read error. The rearrangement uses TRBV5-1 and TRBJ2-5; D gene unclear. CDR3 length equals 14 residues. Germline V gives CDR1 SGHRS, CDR2 YFSETQ. The CDR3 sequence is CASSLAGRQETQCF. In DNA form, the CDR3 reads TGCGCCAGCAGCTTGGCCGGCAGGCAAGAGACCCAGTGCTTC.

This chain joins TRBV5-1 and TRBJ2-3; TRBD2 matches 12 bases. Trimming took 0 bases from V and 0 from J; bases not matched to a gene: 14. The V gene's germline CDR1 is SGHRS and CDR2 YFSETQ. The CDR3 totals 21 residues. CDR3 protein: CASSLAAFTSGGHTSTDTQYF. CDR3 DNA sequence: TGCGCCAGCAGCTTGGCCGCCTTCACTAGCGGGGGGCATACTAGCACAGATACGCAGTATTTT.

The V gene is TRBV6-6, the J gene TRBJ2-3, with D perhaps TRBD1 (5 bases). The CDR3 consists of 17 residues. The ends were cut back, 8 bases at V and 3 bases at J, with 24 bases in the middle. Germline V CDR1 and CDR2: MNHNY, SVGAGI (reference sequence). This CDR3 is CASSAGLGPPYTDTQYF. The DNA of the CDR3 is TGTGCCAGCTCCGCTGGGCTGGGGCCACCATATACAGATACGCAGTATTTT.

The chain combines TRBV2 with TRBJ1-1; D gene uncertain. This CDR3 has 11 residues. Germline-derived CDR1 and CDR2 are SNHLY and FYNNEI. The germline V and J ends were trimmed by 10 bases and 0 bases, with 6 bases remaining between them. CDR3 sequence: CATGLNTEAFF. CDR3 DNA: TGTGCCACCGGCTTGAACACTGAAGCTTTCTTT.

The chain uses TRBV7-3 and TRBJ2-3; 9 nucleotides line up with TRBD1. Germline CDR1 reads SGHTA; CDR2 reads FQGTGA. The CDR3 totals 14 residues. The V segment lost 1 base and the J segment 14 bases; nucleotides outside the gene matches: 10. CDR3 DNA sequence: TGTGCCAGCAGCTTAATGGCTGGACAGGGGTCGTCGTATTTT. Its protein product is CASSLMAGQGSSYF.

This chain connects TRBV7-2 to TRBJ1-1, with D perhaps TRBD1 (6 bases). Per germline, CDR1 SGHTA and CDR2 FQGNSA. V gave up 1 base and J gave up 0 bases, with 12 bases separating them. The CDR3 extends over 16 amino acids. The CDR3 region is CASSLGGGQMNTEAFF. For the CDR3, the DNA is TGTGCCAGCAGCTTAGGGGGGGGACAAATGAACACTGAAGCTTTCTTT.

This clonotype was counted between two and nine times. V gene TRBV6-2 or TRBV6-3 combines with J gene TRBJ1-2; D is ambiguous. This CDR3 has 11 residues. Germline-derived CDR1 and CDR2 are MNHEY and SVGEGT. V dropped 2 bases and J dropped 8 bases, with 6 bases sitting between them. CDR3 residues: CASSYPSGYTF. The CDR3 DNA reads TGTGCCAGCAGTTACCCCTCCGGCTACACCTTC.

In its sample, this clonotype was seen a few times. The chain has TRBV27 and TRBJ2-7, with D hard to call. Germline lookup yields CDR1 MNHEY and CDR2 SMNVEV (reference sequence). The CDR3 consists of 17 residues. The ends were cut back, 3 bases at V and 2 bases at J, with 20 bases in the middle. The chain's CDR3 is CASSFRPGQSGAYEQYF. For the CDR3, the DNA is TGTGCCAGCAGTTTTCGTCCGGGCCAATCTGGGGCCTACGAGCAGTACTTC.

In this sample, this clonotype turned up a few times. CDR3 DNA sequence: TGTGCCATCAGTGAGGGGCCAGTTACTAACTATGGCTACACCTTC. This translates into CAISEGPVTNYGYTF. This rearrangement joins TRBV10-3 to TRBJ1-2, with no clear D. V was clipped by 2 bases and J by 0 bases, with 10 bases between them. This CDR3 comprises 15 residues. Per the germline V gene, CDR1 is ENHRY and CDR2 is SYGVKD.

This sequence joins TRBV5-1 and TRBJ1-1, with D unclear. The germline V gene has CDR1 SGHRS and CDR2 YFSETQ. This CDR3 region has 16 residues. The V and J ends lost 8 bases and 1 base respectively, with 21 bases between them. The CDR3: CASTGPSGGSNTEAFF. DNA for the CDR3: TGCGCCAGTACTGGACCGAGTGGAGGATCGAACACTGAAGCTTTCTTT.

The gene calls are TRBV6-5 and TRBJ1-3, with D hard to call. The CDR3 runs 15 residues. Trimming took 0 bases from V and 4 from J, leaving 10 bases between them. From germline, CDR1 is MNHEY and CDR2 SVGAGI. The CDR3 region is CASSYSSRFGNTIYF. DNA of the CDR3: TGTGCCAGCAGTTACTCGTCCAGGTTCGGAAACACCATATATTTT.

This clonotype was seen more than once but under ten times. The V gene is TRBV2, the J gene TRBJ2-1; unclear D gene. With 6 bases removed from V and 3 bases from J, the gap between germline ends came to 9 bases. CDR1 and CDR2 from the germline V gene are SNHLY and FYNNEI. The CDR3 extends over 13 amino acids. CDR3 DNA sequence: TGTGCCAGCAGGGATAGGGACTACAATGAGCAGTTCTTC. Its translation: CASRDRDYNEQFF. Together with reference TRBV2 and TRBJ2-1, the CDR3 gives the full variable domain: EPEVTQTPSHQVTQMGQEVILRCVPISNHLYFYWYRQILGQKVEFLVSFYNNEISEKSEIFDDQFSVERPDGSNFTLKIRSTKLEDSAMYFCASRDRDYNEQFFGPGTRLTVL.

This rearrangement joins TRBV20-1 to TRBJ1-3; D not resolved. Deletions cut 1 base from V and 0 bases from J, with 13 bases between. Germline V gene sequence: CDR1 DFQATT, CDR2 SNEGSKA (reference sequence). This CDR3 is 16 amino acids long. DNA for the CDR3: TGCAGTGCTAGAGCCCCGGGCAGATTCTCTGGAAACACCATATATTTT. Translation: CSARAPGRFSGNTIYF.

This rearrangement joins TRBV7-8 to TRBJ1-1; 10 bases align to TRBD1. J was trimmed by 5 bases and V by 4 bases; bases with no gene match: 7. CDR3 size: 15 residues. Germline assignment: CDR1 SGHVS and CDR2 FQNEAQ. In DNA, the CDR3 is TGTGCCAGCAGCTCCCAGACAGGGGGCAATACTGAAGCTTTCTTT. This translates into CASSSQTGGNTEAFF.

The chain combines TRBV20-1 with TRBJ2-5; D not resolved. Germline CDR1 and CDR2: DFQATT and SNEGSKA (reference sequence). The CDR3 length is 13 residues. Trimming left V 3 bases short and J 1 base short, with 9 bases between. The DNA for the CDR3 is TGCAGTGCTAGCCCGGGCTCCCAAGAGACCCAGTACTTC. It yields the protein CSASPGSQETQYF.

CDR3: CASSFRAPYNEQFF. DNA for the CDR3: TGTGCCAGCAGTTTCCGGGCCCCATACAATGAGCAGTTCTTC. J is TRBJ2-1 and V is TRBV6-2 or TRBV6-3, with D hard to call. V gave up 4 bases and J gave up 4 bases, with 11 bases separating them. Germline V gene lookup returns CDR1 MNHEY and CDR2 SVGEGT. This CDR3 region has 14 residues.

This clonotype was detected only a few times. This chain joins TRBV2 and TRBJ2-2; 13 positions agree with TRBD2. Per the germline V gene, CDR1 is SNHLY and CDR2 is FYNNEI. V lost 7 bases to trimming and J lost 4 bases; unmatched junction nucleotides: 3. The CDR3 extends over 15 amino acids. CDR3 sequence reads: CASTGLAGVTGELFF. CDR3 bases: TGTGCCAGCACAGGACTAGCGGGGGTCACCGGGGAGCTGTTTTTT.

The genes are TRBV20-1 and TRBJ1-5; D is possibly TRBD1 (5 bases). In germline, CDR1 is DFQATT, CDR2 SNEGSKA (reference sequence). Trimming shortened V by 0 bases and J by 7 bases, and 16 bases separated the two germline ends. The CDR3 length is 15 residues. The DNA of the CDR3 is TGCAGTGCTAGAGAACAACTCGCTGGGGGGCAGCCCCAGCATTTT. Protein: CSAREQLAGGQPQHF.

V gene TRBV4-2 combines with J gene TRBJ1-1, with 10 bases identical to TRBD1. The CDR3 is 20 amino acids. Germline assignment: CDR1 LGHNA and CDR2 YNFKEQ. After removal of 0 bases from V and 0 bases from J, the junction contained 13 bases not matched to a gene. DNA of the CDR3: TGTGCCAGCAGCCAAGATTTGTTGGGACAGGGGTCCCACATGAACACTGAAGCTTTCTTT. This translates into CASSQDLLGQGSHMNTEAFF.